Reported below is one TCR beta chain. The sample belongs to a study of cytomegalovirus exposure and HLA in healthy donors. There are 16 residues in the CDR3. In germline, CDR1 is LGHNA, CDR2 YNFKEQ. The V and J ends lost 1 base and 1 base, in that order; junction bases with no gene match: 1. The data were produced by immunoSEQ multiplex PCR, yet TCRdb's version contains in-frame clones alone and is incomplete. The sample has 200,000 to 250,000 clones; about nine tenths are singletons. The sample was PBMCs. The clonotype comes from a woman aged 18-29 years in good health and CMV-seropositive. This chain links TRBV4-2 with TRBJ2-7, with 13 bases lining up with TRBD2. CDR3 residues: CASSQATSGRSYEQYF. CDR3 in DNA: TGTGCCAGCAGCCAAGCGACTAGCGGGAGGTCCTACGAGCAGTACTTC.